The text below deals with one TCR beta chain. The target antigen is unknown. PCR involved 60 Vbeta and 13 Jbeta primers. Sequencing was performed with immunoSEQ multiplex PCR; in TCRdb, only in-frame clones are kept and a portion is missing. The sample lists around 150,000 clones; roughly 65% were seen once. Germline V CDR1 and CDR2: SGHRS, YFSETQ. The V and J ends lost 4 bases and 4 bases, in that order; junction bases with no gene match: 9. This CDR3 comprises 16 residues. This specimen belongs to a study of cytomegalovirus exposure and HLA in healthy donors. Study-wide results and limits: Earlier analysis yielded a pattern in which most TCR beta V segments were productive about 90% or about 30% of the time.

The receptor was isolated from a man between 60 and 75 years old in good health and CMV-seronegative. The specimen sequenced was PBMCs. The chain combines TRBV5-1 with TRBJ1-3, with 9 positions matching TRBD1. CDR3 coding DNA: TGCGCCAGCAGCCAGAAGACAGGGGGGACGGGAAACACCATATATTTT. Protein: CASSQKTGGTGNTIYF.